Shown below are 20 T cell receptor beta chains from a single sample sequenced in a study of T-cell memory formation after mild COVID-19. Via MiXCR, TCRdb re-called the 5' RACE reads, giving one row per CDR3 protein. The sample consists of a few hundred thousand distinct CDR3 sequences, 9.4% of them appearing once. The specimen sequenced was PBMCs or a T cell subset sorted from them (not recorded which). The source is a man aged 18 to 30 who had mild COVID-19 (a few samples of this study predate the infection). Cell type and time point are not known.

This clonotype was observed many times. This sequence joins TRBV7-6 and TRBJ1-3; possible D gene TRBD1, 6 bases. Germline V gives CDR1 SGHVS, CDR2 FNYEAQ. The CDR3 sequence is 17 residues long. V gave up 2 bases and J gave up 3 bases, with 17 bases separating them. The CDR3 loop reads CASSLTPLGAGGNTIYF. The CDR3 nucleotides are TGTGCCAGCAGCTTAACCCCCTTGGGGGCAGGTGGAAACACCATATATTTT.

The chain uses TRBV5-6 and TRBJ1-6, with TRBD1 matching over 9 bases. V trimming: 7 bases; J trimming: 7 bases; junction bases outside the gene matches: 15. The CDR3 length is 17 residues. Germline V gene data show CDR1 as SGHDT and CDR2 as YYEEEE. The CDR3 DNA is TGTGCCAGCGGACTCGGGACAGGGCTTTCCTGGAATTCACCCCTCCACTTT. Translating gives CASGLGTGLSWNSPLHF.

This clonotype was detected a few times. The CDR3, as DNA: TGTGCCAGCAGCTTCCTATCGGGGGTCCAAGAGACCCAGTACTTC. This gives the protein CASSFLSGVQETQYF. The chain employs TRBV7-9 and TRBJ2-5, with D perhaps TRBD2 (6 bases). The length of the CDR3 is 15 residues. The V end was cut by 3 bases, the J end by 1 base, with 12 bases between. CDR1 is SEHNR and CDR2 is FQNEAQ in the germline V gene (reference sequence). Full variable domain (missing parts from reference TRBV7-9 and TRBJ2-5): DTGVSQNPRHKITKRGQNVTFRCDPISEHNRLYWYRQTLGQGPEFLTYFQNEAQLEKSRLLSDRFSAERPKGSFSTLEIQRTEQGDSAMYLCASSFLSGVQETQYFGPGTRLLVL.

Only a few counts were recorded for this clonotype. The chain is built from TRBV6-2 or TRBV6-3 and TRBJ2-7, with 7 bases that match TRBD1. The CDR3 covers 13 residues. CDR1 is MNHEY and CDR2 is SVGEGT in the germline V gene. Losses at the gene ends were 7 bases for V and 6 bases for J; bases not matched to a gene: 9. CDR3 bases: TGTGCCAGCAACCCGAGACAGGGCGGCGAGCAGTACTTC. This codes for CASNPRQGGEQYF.

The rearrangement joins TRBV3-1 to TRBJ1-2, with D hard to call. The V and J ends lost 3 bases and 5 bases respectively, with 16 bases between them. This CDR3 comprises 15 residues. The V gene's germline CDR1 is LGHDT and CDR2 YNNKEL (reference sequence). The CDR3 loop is CASSHKMAGMYGYTF. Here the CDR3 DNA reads TGTGCCAGCAGCCATAAGATGGCGGGAATGTATGGCTACACCTTC.

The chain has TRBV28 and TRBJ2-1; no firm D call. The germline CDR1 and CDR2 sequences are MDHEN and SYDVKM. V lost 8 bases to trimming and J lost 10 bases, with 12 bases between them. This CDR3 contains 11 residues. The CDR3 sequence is CASGYSREQFF. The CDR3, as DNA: TGTGCCAGCGGCTACTCCAGGGAGCAGTTCTTC. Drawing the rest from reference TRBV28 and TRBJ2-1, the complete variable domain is DVKVTQSSRYLVKRTGEKVFLECVQDMDHENMFWYRQDPGLGLRLIYFSYDVKMKEKGDIPEGYSVSREKKERFSLILESASTNQTSMYLCASGYSREQFFGPGTRLTVL.

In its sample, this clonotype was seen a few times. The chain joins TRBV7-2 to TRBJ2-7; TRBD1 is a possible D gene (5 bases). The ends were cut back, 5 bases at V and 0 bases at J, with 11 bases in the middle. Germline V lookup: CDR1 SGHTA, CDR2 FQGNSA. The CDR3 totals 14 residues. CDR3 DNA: TGTGCCAGCAGCGATCAGGGTTTCTCCTACGAGCAGTACTTC. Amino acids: CASSDQGFSYEQYF. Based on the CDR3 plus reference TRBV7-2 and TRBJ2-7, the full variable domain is GAGVSQSPSNKVTEKGKDVELRCDPISGHTALYWYRQSLGQGLEFLIYFQGNSAPDKSGLPSDRFSAERTGGSVSTLTIQRTQQEDSAVYLCASSDQGFSYEQYFGPGTRLTVT.

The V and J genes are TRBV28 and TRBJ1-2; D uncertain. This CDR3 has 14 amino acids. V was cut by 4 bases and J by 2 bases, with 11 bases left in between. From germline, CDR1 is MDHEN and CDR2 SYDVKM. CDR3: CASSSASRNYGYTF. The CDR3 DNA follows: TGTGCCAGCAGTTCGGCGTCTAGAAACTATGGCTACACCTTC.

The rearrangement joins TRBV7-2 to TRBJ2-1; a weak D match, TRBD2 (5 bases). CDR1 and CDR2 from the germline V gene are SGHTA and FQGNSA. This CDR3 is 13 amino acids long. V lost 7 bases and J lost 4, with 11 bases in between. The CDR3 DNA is TGTGCCAGCACCACCGAGCGGTACAATGAGCAGTTCTTC. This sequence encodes CASTTERYNEQFF.

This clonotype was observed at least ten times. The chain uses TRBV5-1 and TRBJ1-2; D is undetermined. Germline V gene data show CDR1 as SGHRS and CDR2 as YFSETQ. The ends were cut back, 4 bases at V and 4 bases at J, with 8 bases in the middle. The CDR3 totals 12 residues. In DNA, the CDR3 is TGCGCCAGCAGCCAAGACCCCTATGGCTACACCTTC. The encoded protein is CASSQDPYGYTF.

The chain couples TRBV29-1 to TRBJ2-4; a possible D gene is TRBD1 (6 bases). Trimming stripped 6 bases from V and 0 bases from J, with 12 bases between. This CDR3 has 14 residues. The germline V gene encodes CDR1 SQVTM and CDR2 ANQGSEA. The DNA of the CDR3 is TGCAGCGTCCAGGGGAAGTTAGCCAAAAACATTCAGTACTTC. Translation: CSVQGKLAKNIQYF.

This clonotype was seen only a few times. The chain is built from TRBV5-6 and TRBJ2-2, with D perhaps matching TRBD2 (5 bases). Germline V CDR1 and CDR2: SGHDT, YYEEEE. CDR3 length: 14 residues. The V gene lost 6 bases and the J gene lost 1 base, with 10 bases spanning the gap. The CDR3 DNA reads TGTGCCAGCAAGCCCCGGGGGAACACCGGGGAGCTGTTTTTT. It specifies CASKPRGNTGELFF. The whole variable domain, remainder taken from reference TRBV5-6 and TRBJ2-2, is DAGVTQSPTHLIKTRGQQVTLRCSPKSGHDTVSWYQQALGQGPQFIFQYYEEEERQRGNFPDRFSGHQFPNYSSELNVNALLLGDSALYLCASKPRGNTGELFFGEGSRLTVL.

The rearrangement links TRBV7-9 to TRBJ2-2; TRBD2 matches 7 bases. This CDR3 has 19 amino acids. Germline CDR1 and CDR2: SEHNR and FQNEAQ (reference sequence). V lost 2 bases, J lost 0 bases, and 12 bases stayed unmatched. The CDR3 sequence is CASSLFFSRRGTNTGELFF. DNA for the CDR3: TGTGCCAGCAGCTTATTCTTTTCCCGGCGGGGGACGAACACCGGGGAGCTGTTTTTT.

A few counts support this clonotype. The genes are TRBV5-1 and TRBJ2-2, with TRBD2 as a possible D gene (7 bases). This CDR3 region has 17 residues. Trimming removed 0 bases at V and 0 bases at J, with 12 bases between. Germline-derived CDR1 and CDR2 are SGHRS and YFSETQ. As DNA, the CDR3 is TGCGCCAGCAGCTTGGCCCGCGGGGGCCCGAACACCGGGGAGCTGTTTTTT. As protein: CASSLARGGPNTGELFF.

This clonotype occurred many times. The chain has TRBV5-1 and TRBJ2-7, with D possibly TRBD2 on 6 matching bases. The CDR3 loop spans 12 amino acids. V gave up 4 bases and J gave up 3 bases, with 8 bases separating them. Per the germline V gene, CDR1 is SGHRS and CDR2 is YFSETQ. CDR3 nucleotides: TGCGCCAGCAGCAAGGGACTCTACGAGCAGTACTTC. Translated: CASSKGLYEQYF.

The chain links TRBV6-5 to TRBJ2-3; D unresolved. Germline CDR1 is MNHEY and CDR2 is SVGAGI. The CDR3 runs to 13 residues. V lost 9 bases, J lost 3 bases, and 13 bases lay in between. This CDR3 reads CASLDIQTDTQYF. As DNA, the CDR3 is TGTGCCAGTCTGGATATTCAGACAGATACGCAGTATTTT.

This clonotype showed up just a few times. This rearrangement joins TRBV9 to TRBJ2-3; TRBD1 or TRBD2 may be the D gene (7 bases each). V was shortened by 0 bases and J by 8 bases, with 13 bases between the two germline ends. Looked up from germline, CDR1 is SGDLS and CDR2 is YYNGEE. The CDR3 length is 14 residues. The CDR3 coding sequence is TGTGCCAGCAGCGTAGCAGGGGGACTAAGTACGCAGTATTTT. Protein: CASSVAGGLSTQYF.

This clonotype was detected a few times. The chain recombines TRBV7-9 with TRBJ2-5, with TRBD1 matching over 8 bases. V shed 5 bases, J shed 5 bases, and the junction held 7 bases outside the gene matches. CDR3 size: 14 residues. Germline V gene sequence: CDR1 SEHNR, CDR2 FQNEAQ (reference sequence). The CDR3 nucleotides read TGTGCCAGCAGCCCACCAGGGGGCCGGGAGACCCAGTACTTC. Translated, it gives CASSPPGGRETQYF.

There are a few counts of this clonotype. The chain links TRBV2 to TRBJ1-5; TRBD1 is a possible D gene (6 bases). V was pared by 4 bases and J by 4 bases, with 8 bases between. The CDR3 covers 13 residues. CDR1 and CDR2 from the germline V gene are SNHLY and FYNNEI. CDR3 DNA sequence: TGTGCCAGCAGTGGGGACACTAATCAGCCCCAGCATTTT. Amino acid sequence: CASSGDTNQPQHF. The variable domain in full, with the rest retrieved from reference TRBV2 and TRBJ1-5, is EPEVTQTPSHQVTQMGQEVILRCVPISNHLYFYWYRQILGQKVEFLVSFYNNEISEKSEIFDDQFSVERPDGSNFTLKIRSTKLEDSAMYFCASSGDTNQPQHFGDGTRLSIL.

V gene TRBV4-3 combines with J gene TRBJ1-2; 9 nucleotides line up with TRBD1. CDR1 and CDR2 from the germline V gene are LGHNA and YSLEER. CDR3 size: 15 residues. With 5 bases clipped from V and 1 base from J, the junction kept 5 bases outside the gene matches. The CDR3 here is CASSEGTGNNYGYTF. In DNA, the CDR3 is TGCGCCAGCAGCGAAGGGACAGGGAATAACTATGGCTACACCTTC.